These 17 T cell receptor beta chains were all obtained from the same sample, sequenced in a study of blood T cells in healthy people across ages. A second PCR of 7 to 11 cycles used a sample-barcoded 5' primer and a J-beta primer mix. Each CDR3 protein gets one entry after TCRdb re-called the 5' RACE reads with MiXCR. The table includes around 1,500,000 distinct CDR3 sequences, roughly 30% detected once. What was sequenced was blood. Receptors originate from a woman aged 25 to 39 in good health.

This clonotype came up many times. The gene calls are TRBV5-1 and TRBJ1-2; 7 positions agree with TRBD1. This CDR3 contains 15 residues. Germline V gene lookup returns CDR1 SGHRS and CDR2 YFSETQ. The V and J ends lost 4 bases and 2 bases, in that order; junction bases with no gene match: 8. The CDR3 region has the DNA TGCGCCAGCAGCGTGATCGGGACAGCCAACTATGGCTACACCTTC. The encoded protein is CASSVIGTANYGYTF.

J is TRBJ1-2 and V is TRBV28; 7 bases are shared with TRBD1. The CDR3 runs 15 residues. In germline, CDR1 is MDHEN, CDR2 SYDVKM. After removal of 9 bases from V and 0 bases from J, the junction contained 10 bases not matched to a gene. The CDR3 is CASVGGTASNYGYTF. The CDR3 DNA reads as TGTGCCAGTGTCGGAGGGACAGCGTCTAACTATGGCTACACCTTC.

With regard to this clonotype: The junction differs from germline at one of its ends, possibly a read error. V usage is TRBV15 and J usage is TRBJ2-7; 9 nucleotides agree with TRBD2. The CDR3 is 16 residues long. Germline V CDR1 and CDR2: LNHNV, YYDKDF (reference sequence). The CDR3 DNA follows: TGTGCCGCCAGCAGATTAAGGGCGGGAGGGCCCCACGAGCAGTACTTC. It encodes CAASRLRAGGPHEQYF.

The rearrangement links TRBV30 to TRBJ1-6; D gene uncertain. Germline CDR1 GTSNPN, CDR2 SVGIG (reference sequence). The CDR3 is 13 residues long. Between the trimmed V and J ends, which lost 0 bases and 11 bases, there was a span of 11 bases. The CDR3 DNA follows: TGTGCCTGGAGTGTCCAGACTCGAACACCCCTCCACTTT. Translated, it gives CAWSVQTRTPLHF. Full variable domain (rest looked up from reference TRBV30 and TRBJ1-6): SQTIHQWPATLVQPVGSPLSLECTVEGTSNPNLYWYRQAAGRGLQLLFYSVGIGQISSEVPQNLSASRPQDRQFILSSKKLLLSDSGFYLCAWSVQTRTPLHFGNGTRLTVT.

This clonotype was seen a few times. V usage is TRBV20-1 and J usage is TRBJ1-2; D remains unclear. The V end was cut by 3 bases, the J end by 6 bases, with 2 bases between. Germline values: CDR1 DFQATT, CDR2 SNEGSKA (reference sequence). This CDR3 is built from 9 residues. The CDR3 nucleotides read TGCAGTGCTAGCGATGGCTACACCTTC. Translated: CSASDGYTF.

The V call is TRBV7-9, the J call TRBJ1-1, with D unresolved. Trimming pared 4 bases from V and 10 bases from J, leaving 25 bases between. The CDR3 has 16 amino acids. CDR1 is SEHNR, CDR2 FQNEAQ, per germline (reference sequence). The CDR3 loop is CASSSDPALDLRGAFF. CDR3 sequence (DNA): TGTGCCAGCAGCTCGGATCCCGCCCTCGATTTACGGGGAGCTTTCTTT. Complete variable domain (other parts from reference TRBV7-9 and TRBJ1-1): DTGVSQNPRHKITKRGQNVTFRCDPISEHNRLYWYRQTLGQGPEFLTYFQNEAQLEKSRLLSDRFSAERPKGSFSTLEIQRTEQGDSAMYLCASSSDPALDLRGAFFGQGTRLTVV.

For this clonotype: Mismatch with germline at one junction end may stem from a read error. V is TRBV29-1 and J is TRBJ2-5, with 8 bases aligning to TRBD1. The CDR3 has 11 amino acids. Germline CDR1 is SQVTM and CDR2 is ANQGSEA. CDR3 in DNA: TGCAGCGTAGACAGGGGAGAGGCCCAGTACTTC. Residues: CSVDRGEAQYF.

The chain recombines TRBV4-3 with TRBJ1-1; tentatively, D is TRBD1 (5 bases). The CDR3 has 11 amino acids. The germline gives CDR1 LGHNA, CDR2 YSLEER. Trimming stripped 3 bases from V and 8 bases from J, with 7 bases between. The CDR3 region is CASSQGLEAFF. The CDR3, as DNA: TGCGCCAGCAGCCAGGGACTAGAAGCTTTCTTT.

This chain joins TRBV7-9 and TRBJ1-5; TRBD1 agrees at 10 bases. The V gene end was trimmed by 1 base and the J gene end by 5 bases; junction bases not matched to a gene: 8. The CDR3 contains 17 residues. Germline lookup yields CDR1 SEHNR and CDR2 FQNEAQ (reference sequence). The CDR3, as DNA: TGTGCCAGCAGCTTAGGGGGGGGACAGGGGATTCATCAGCCCCAGCATTTT. Its protein product is CASSLGGGQGIHQPQHF.

The chain has TRBV7-9 and TRBJ1-2, with TRBD1 as a possible D gene (6 bases). CDR3 size: 16 residues. The ends were cut back, 5 bases at V and 0 bases at J, with 16 bases in the middle. The germline V gene has CDR1 SEHNR and CDR2 FQNEAQ (reference sequence). This chain's CDR3 is CASSPTQGPSNYGYTF. The CDR3 region has the DNA TGTGCCAGCAGCCCAACACAGGGACCCTCTAACTATGGCTACACCTTC.

The table lists this clonotype with a few counts. The rearrangement joins TRBV20-1 to TRBJ2-5; no clear D. Germline lookup yields CDR1 DFQATT and CDR2 SNEGSKA (reference sequence). The CDR3 sequence is 15 residues long. With 6 bases removed from V and 5 bases from J, the gap between germline ends came to 22 bases. Here the CDR3 reads CSAARSPAASETQYF. The CDR3 nucleotides read TGCAGTGCCGCGCGCTCCCCGGCAGCTTCGGAGACCCAGTACTTC.

This clonotype was recorded at least ten times. The chain carries TRBV28 and TRBJ2-1, with D tentatively TRBD2 (6 bases). The germline gives CDR1 MDHEN, CDR2 SYDVKM. The CDR3 has 17 residues. The V end lost 1 base, the J end lost 6 bases, and 19 bases lay between the germline ends. The CDR3 region is CASSLSIGTGLFNEQFF. The DNA for the CDR3 is TGTGCCAGCAGTTTATCGATCGGGACTGGCCTCTTCAATGAGCAGTTCTTC.

The sample holds many counts of this clonotype. The chain recombines TRBV5-1 with TRBJ1-2, with a possible D match to TRBD1 (5 bases). CDR3 length: 15 amino acids. The germline gives CDR1 SGHRS, CDR2 YFSETQ. V gave up 3 bases and J gave up 3 bases, with 15 bases separating them. The CDR3 loop is CASSWDLTPYYGYTF. In nucleotides, the CDR3 is TGCGCCAGCAGCTGGGACCTTACCCCCTACTATGGCTACACCTTC. Together with reference TRBV5-1 and TRBJ1-2, the CDR3 gives the full variable domain: KAGVTQTPRYLIKTRGQQVTLSCSPISGHRSVSWYQQTPGQGLQFLFEYFSETQRNKGNFPGRFSGRQFSNSRSEMNVSTLELGDSALYLCASSWDLTPYYGYTFGSGTRLTVV.

This clonotype was counted a few times. The chain recombines TRBV29-1 with TRBJ2-3, with D unresolved. The CDR3 totals 14 residues. Germline CDR1 reads SQVTM; CDR2 reads ANQGSEA. Trimming took 4 bases from V and 1 from J, leaving 12 bases between them. The CDR3, as DNA: TGCAGCGTTGGTTCCGGTGTGGGCACAGATACGCAGTATTTT. Amino acid sequence: CSVGSGVGTDTQYF.

About this clonotype itself: A junction boundary mismatches the germline segment, possibly from a read error. The chain carries TRBV20-1 and TRBJ2-1; TRBD1 or TRBD2 may be the D gene (5 bases each). This CDR3 spans 14 amino acids. Germline CDR1 and CDR2: DFQATT and SNEGSKA (reference sequence). The CDR3 bases are TGCAGTACTAGTCTGTCTCACAGGTACAATGAGCAGTTCTTC. Translation: CSTSLSHRYNEQFF.

The chain joins TRBV12-5 to TRBJ2-2; D gene uncertain. Germline CDR1 reads LGHNT; CDR2 reads FRNRAP. The CDR3 contains 11 residues. The V end lost 6 bases, the J end lost 8 bases, and 7 bases lay between the germline ends. The CDR3 DNA reads TGTGCTAGTGGCCCCCTGGGGGAGCTGTTTTTT. Translation gives CASGPLGELFF.

At least ten counts were recorded for this clonotype. CDR3 in amino acids: CASSSSPGVGNIQYF. CDR3 sequence (DNA): TGTGCCAGCAGTTCATCCCCGGGGGTCGGGAACATTCAGTACTTC. The chain uses TRBV6-5 and TRBJ2-4; maybe TRBD2 (6 bases). Trimming stripped 4 bases from V and 7 bases from J, with 17 bases between. The germline gives CDR1 MNHEY, CDR2 SVGAGI. The CDR3 spans 15 residues.